The 5 T cell receptor beta chains listed next were all sequenced from one sample in a study of T cell responses to AZD1222 COVID-19 vaccine. Here immunoSEQ multiplex PCR was the method, and the copy in TCRdb shows in-frame clones only, minus some. The sample has around 80,000 clones; about 83% are singletons. Sequencing used peripheral blood, obtained 28 days after the second AZD1222 dose. The source of these receptors is an adult who received the AZD1222 COVID-19 vaccine.

The genes are TRBV28 and TRBJ2-7; possible D gene TRBD2, 5 bases. Germline CDR1 is MDHEN and CDR2 is SYDVKM. V was pared by 7 bases and J by 1 base, with 11 bases between. The CDR3 consists of 13 residues. CDR3 sequence (DNA): TGTGCCAGCATCAAAACGGGATCCTACGAGCAGTACTTC. Translating gives CASIKTGSYEQYF. Combining the CDR3 with reference TRBV28 and TRBJ2-7 gives the whole variable domain DVKVTQSSRYLVKRTGEKVFLECVQDMDHENMFWYRQDPGLGLRLIYFSYDVKMKEKGDIPEGYSVSREKKERFSLILESASTNQTSMYLCASIKTGSYEQYFGPGTRLTVT.

This clone has a handful of counts. V and J are TRBV7-3 and TRBJ2-3; D gene uncertain. CDR1 and CDR2 (germline): SGHTA, FQGTGA. The CDR3 length is 11 residues. V was trimmed by 8 bases and J by 0 bases, leaving 3 bases between them. The CDR3 sequence: CASGSTDTQYF. The CDR3 nucleotides are TGTGCCAGCGGGAGCACAGATACGCAGTATTTT.

V usage is TRBV5-6 and J usage is TRBJ2-7, with unresolved D. CDR3 length: 14 amino acids. Trimming removed 0 bases at V and 2 bases at J, with 9 bases between. CDR1 is SGHDT and CDR2 is YYEEEE in the germline V gene. In nucleotides, the CDR3 is TGTGCCAGCAGCTTGGAAGTCCGGACCTACGAGCAGTACTTC. It specifies CASSLEVRTYEQYF.

The chain employs TRBV29-1 and TRBJ1-1, with D possibly being TRBD1 (6 bases). The CDR3 length is 11 residues. From germline, CDR1 is SQVTM and CDR2 ANQGSEA. The CDR3 nucleotides read TGCAGTTACGGGGGGGCCGGTGAAGCTTTCTTT. It yields the protein CSYGGAGEAFF.

This clone was counted once. V usage is TRBV27 and J usage is TRBJ2-5; the match to TRBD1 covers 9 bases. This CDR3 contains 14 residues. V was clipped by 5 bases and J by 4 bases; unmatched bases: 5. From germline, CDR1 is MNHEY and CDR2 SMNVEV (reference sequence). The CDR3 DNA reads as TGTGCCAGCAGTGGACAGGGGAGGGGAGAGACCCAGTACTTC. Translation gives CASSGQGRGETQYF.